This T cell receptor (beta chain) appears in the sequencing data of a study of shared clonotypes between healthy human individuals. Germline CDR1 is MNHEY and CDR2 is SVGAGI. The CDR3 sequence is 16 residues long. With 0 bases removed from V and 2 bases from J, the gap between germline ends came to 13 bases. Some 30,000 T cell genomes (about 0.2 ug DNA) went into each sorted-subset replicate. TCRdb's copy holds only in-frame clones and misses some; the assay was immunoSEQ multiplex PCR. The sample lists roughly 2 million clones; 85% to 95% were seen once. Concerning this clone itself: Its matching antigen is unknown.

General study results and limits: Larger estimated richness was generally seen in naive subsets than in memory subsets.

The sample was naive CD4+ T cells sorted from blood. The sample's subset: CD45RA+ positively selected. This sequence originates from a man aged 18-30 years in good health. V and J are TRBV6-5 and TRBJ1-1; tentatively, D is TRBD1 (5 bases). The CDR3 here is CASSYSHFQGNTEAFF. CDR3 coding DNA: TGTGCCAGCAGTTACTCCCACTTTCAGGGAAACACTGAAGCTTTCTTT.